This T cell receptor (beta chain) was retrieved from a study of T cell responses to AZD1222 COVID-19 vaccine. General study findings and limits: Repertoires were obtained only post-peak T cell response. Close to half of all spike-specific TCRs reportedly target regions of the variants that are unmutated.

Sequencing was performed with immunoSEQ multiplex PCR; in TCRdb, only in-frame clones are kept and a portion is missing. This sample carries more than 150,000 clones, approximately 90% of them seen once, and the ten largest clones take 1.5% to 2%. With respect to this clone: The target antigen is unknown.

The CDR3 is made up of 24 amino acids. The TCR comes from an adult in good health. The chain has TRBV21-1 and TRBJ2-5. TRBV21-1 is assigned pseudogene status. The sample was peripheral blood, taken on day 0 of AZD1222 vaccination. The CDR3 is CASTSTKQRQWCGPGARYQETQYF. Written as DNA, the CDR3 is TGTGCCAGCACATCAACGAAGCAAAGGCAATGGTGTGGTCCGGGGGCGCGGTACCAAGAGACCCAGTACTTC.